These 5 T cell receptor beta chains were all obtained from the same sample, sequenced in a study of blood T cell repertoires in COVID-19. Sequencing was performed with immunoSEQ multiplex PCR; in TCRdb, only in-frame clones are kept and a portion is missing. Of over 85,000 clones in the sample, around 87% were seen once. Input material: peripheral blood. The receptor set was obtained from a human donor in a cohort sampled during active COVID-19.

In this sample, this clone turned up a few times. The rearrangement links TRBV10-2 to TRBJ1-1, with 9 bases identical to TRBD1. Germline CDR1 reads WSHSY; CDR2 reads SAAADI. Trimming took 5 bases from V and 6 from J; bases not matched to a gene: 7. CDR3 size: 14 residues. The CDR3 region has the DNA TGCGCCAGCAGTCCACAGGGGGCAATGTCTGAAGCTTTCTTT. Protein: CASSPQGAMSEAFF.

The chain recombines TRBV11-1 with TRBJ2-5; maybe TRBD1 (5 bases). Germline V gene data show CDR1 as SGHAT and CDR2 as FQDESV (reference sequence). Trimming removed 2 bases from V and 5 bases from J, with 12 bases in between. There are 14 residues in the CDR3. The CDR3 loop reads CASSLRPGPETQYF. CDR3 nucleotides: TGTGCCAGCAGCTTACGTCCAGGGCCCGAGACCCAGTACTTC.

The gene calls are TRBV4-1 and TRBJ1-3; 9 positions match TRBD1. The germline V gene has CDR1 MGHRA and CDR2 YSYEKL. This CDR3 region has 17 residues. Trimming at V came to 2 bases and at J to 4 bases, leaving 9 bases not matched to a gene. This chain's CDR3 is CASSQPGQGSSGNTIYF. The DNA of the CDR3 is TGCGCCAGCAGCCAACCAGGACAGGGGAGTTCGGGAAACACCATATATTTT.

This clone was picked up one time. J is TRBJ2-4 and V is TRBV5-1; D not certain. The V end lost 0 bases, the J end lost 4 bases, and 11 bases lay between the germline ends. Germline V gene lookup returns CDR1 SGHRS and CDR2 YFSETQ. There are 15 residues in the CDR3. CDR3 region: CASSLGWQSKNIQYF. CDR3 DNA: TGCGCCAGCAGCTTGGGCTGGCAGTCTAAAAACATTCAGTACTTC. The complete variable domain, with remaining parts taken from reference TRBV5-1 and TRBJ2-4, reads KAGVTQTPRYLIKTRGQQVTLSCSPISGHRSVSWYQQTPGQGLQFLFEYFSETQRNKGNFPGRFSGRQFSNSRSEMNVSTLELGDSALYLCASSLGWQSKNIQYFGAGTRLSVL.

The chain has TRBV21-1 and TRBJ2-1; the table's D gene call, TRBD1, was not cross checked with the DNA. TRBV21-1 is flagged as a pseudogene. This CDR3 comprises 16 residues. The CDR3 protein is CASSPFQDRGSNEQFF. CDR3 sequence (DNA): TGTGCCAGCAGCCCATTCCAGGACAGGGGATCCAATGAGCAGTTCTTC.